Following are 24 T cell receptor beta chains from one sample sequenced in a study of PD-1 blockade in classical Hodgkin lymphoma. Specified time point: cycle 4 day 1 (C4D1), after less than 7 weeks of nivolumab. With no exception, relapse followed autologous stem cell transplantation in all patients, and brentuximab vedotin exposure varied. Produced via immunoSEQ multiplex PCR; TCRdb's table is partial and in-frame only. The data show roughly 86,000 clones, around 80% seen once. The sequences come from peripheral blood mononuclear cells (PBMCs), collected before the fourth cycle of nivolumab. These receptors were taken from a human donor with classical Hodgkin lymphoma.

The CDR3 is CASSVAGSSTDTQYF. The CDR3 DNA sequence: TGTGCCAGCAGCGTAGCGGGCTCTAGCACAGATACGCAGTATTTT. The chain uses TRBV9 and TRBJ2-3; D uncertain. The CDR3 contains 15 residues. V was trimmed by 0 bases and J by 0 bases, leaving 8 bases between them. CDR1 is SGDLS, CDR2 YYNGEE, per germline.

The chain is built from TRBV5-1 and TRBJ2-2; TRBD2 is a possible D gene (7 bases). Trimming left V 0 bases short and J 1 base short, with 16 bases between. Germline CDR1 SGHRS, CDR2 YFSETQ. The CDR3 is made up of 18 amino acids. CDR3 residues: CASSLARGAVRNTGELFF. The CDR3, as DNA: TGCGCCAGCAGCTTGGCTCGGGGGGCGGTTAGGAACACCGGGGAGCTGTTTTTT.

This chain uses TRBV6-5 with TRBJ1-2; no firm D call. This CDR3 is built from 11 residues. The germline V gene encodes CDR1 MNHEY and CDR2 SVGAGI. V lost 4 bases and J 5 bases, leaving 5 bases between the germline ends. The CDR3 DNA sequence: TGTGCCAGCAGTTTCGAATATGGCTACACCTTC. Amino acid sequence: CASSFEYGYTF.

The chain has TRBV6-1 and TRBJ1-5; 9 bases fit TRBD1. CDR3 size: 13 residues. The trim removed 10 bases at V and 4 bases at J, leaving 5 bases unmatched. Germline CDR1 is MNHNS and CDR2 is SASEGT. CDR3 in DNA: TGTGCCACGGGACAGGGAACGAATCAGCCCCAGCATTTT. Protein product: CATGQGTNQPQHF.

The chain links TRBV4-1 to TRBJ2-1; 8 positions agree with TRBD2. The CDR3 sequence is 17 residues long. Germline CDR1 and CDR2: MGHRA and YSYEKL. V was clipped by 0 bases and J by 2 bases; unmatched bases: 6. CDR3 bases: TGCGCCAGCAGCCAAGATTCGGGAGGGCCCCCCTACAATGAGCAGTTCTTC. Encoded protein: CASSQDSGGPPYNEQFF.

This rearrangement joins TRBV10-3 to TRBJ2-3; perhaps D is TRBD1 or TRBD2 (5 bases each). V lost 2 bases to trimming and J lost 1 base, with 16 bases between them. From germline, CDR1 is ENHRY and CDR2 SYGVKD. The CDR3 sequence is 17 residues long. CDR3 sequence reads: CAISEGPGRYRTDTQYF. The CDR3 DNA follows: TGTGCCATCAGTGAGGGTCCGGGACGTTATCGCACAGATACGCAGTATTTT.

This chain uses TRBV28 with TRBJ2-7, with D perhaps TRBD1 or TRBD2 (6 bases each). With 7 bases removed from V and 0 bases from J, the gap between germline ends came to 16 bases. From germline, CDR1 is MDHEN and CDR2 SYDVKM. The CDR3 runs to 15 residues. The DNA of the CDR3 is TGTGCCAGCACCTACTCGGGGGCGCGCTCCTACGAGCAGTACTTC. Protein sequence: CASTYSGARSYEQYF. The full variable domain, rest sourced from reference TRBV28 and TRBJ2-7, is DVKVTQSSRYLVKRTGEKVFLECVQDMDHENMFWYRQDPGLGLRLIYFSYDVKMKEKGDIPEGYSVSREKKERFSLILESASTNQTSMYLCASTYSGARSYEQYFGPGTRLTVT.

In its sample, this clone was seen a few times. The CDR3: CASSLRLDTYNEQFF. The CDR3 nucleotides read TGTGCCAGCAGCTTACGACTGGATACCTACAATGAGCAGTTCTTC. The gene calls are TRBV7-8 and TRBJ2-1; D remains unclear. Germline CDR1 SGHVS, CDR2 FQNEAQ. The V end was cut by 2 bases, the J end by 2 bases, with 10 bases between. This CDR3 spans 15 amino acids.

J is TRBJ2-3 and V is TRBV5-1; 9 bases agree with TRBD2. Germline trimming cut 2 bases from V and 2 bases from J; bases unmatched to any gene: 9. Germline values: CDR1 SGHRS, CDR2 YFSETQ. The CDR3 is 17 amino acids. In nucleotides, the CDR3 is TGCGCCAGCAGCTTCGGTACAAGCGGGAGGCTCACAGATACGCAGTATTTT. This gives the protein CASSFGTSGRLTDTQYF.

The chain employs TRBV7-2 and TRBJ2-7, with TRBD1 as a possible D gene (6 bases). Trimming shortened V by 5 bases and J by 7 bases, and 18 bases separated the two germline ends. Germline-derived CDR1 and CDR2 are SGHTA and FQGNSA. The CDR3 contains 14 residues. This chain's CDR3 is CASSRTAFTGEQYF. As DNA, the CDR3 is TGTGCCAGCAGCCGGACAGCTTTTACGGGGGAGCAGTACTTC.

V gene TRBV28 combines with J gene TRBJ1-1; no definite D call. The CDR3 consists of 14 residues. V lost 7 bases and J lost 0, with 12 bases in between. Germline V lookup: CDR1 MDHEN, CDR2 SYDVKM. CDR3 coding DNA: TGTGCCAGCACTCGGGCCGGGCTGAACACTGAAGCTTTCTTT. Translation gives CASTRAGLNTEAFF.

This chain links TRBV5-4 with TRBJ2-1; TRBD1 aligns across 7 bases. V shed 0 bases, J shed 16 bases, and the junction held 25 bases outside the gene matches. There are 18 residues in the CDR3. Germline CDR1 and CDR2: SGHNT and YYREEE (reference sequence). This CDR3 reads CASSLGSTGAPPIVSKFF. The CDR3 DNA reads as TGTGCCAGCAGCTTGGGGTCTACAGGGGCACCCCCTATTGTGAGCAAATTCTTC.

The gene calls are TRBV10-3 and TRBJ2-3, with 8 positions matching TRBD2. The CDR3 has 13 amino acids. Germline trimming cut 7 bases from V and 3 bases from J; bases unmatched to any gene: 3. Germline CDR1 reads ENHRY; CDR2 reads SYGVKD. CDR3 nucleotide sequence: TGTGCCATCACCGAGCGGGAGACAGATACGCAGTATTTT. Translating gives CAITERETDTQYF.

This clone was observed once. This sequence joins TRBV7-6 and TRBJ2-2; D is ambiguous. V was clipped by 1 base and J by 3 bases, with 12 bases between them. The CDR3 length is 16 residues. The V gene's germline CDR1 is SGHVS and CDR2 FNYEAQ. The CDR3 nucleotides read TGTGCCAGCAGCTTAGAACCGAGGACGGACACCGGGGAGCTGTTTTTT. Protein: CASSLEPRTDTGELFF.

This CDR3 reads CASSPLPAATTDTQYF. The CDR3 DNA follows: TGTGCCAGCTCACCCCTCCCGGCGGCGACCACAGATACGCAGTATTTT. The V and J genes are TRBV18 and TRBJ2-3, with D unresolved. V was clipped by 3 bases and J by 2 bases, with 15 bases between them. The CDR3 has 16 residues. Looked up from germline, CDR1 is KGHSH and CDR2 is LQKENI.

This rearrangement joins TRBV5-1 to TRBJ2-7, with 9 bases lining up with TRBD2. V lost 2 bases and J lost 5; bases outside the gene matches: 11. Germline CDR1 is SGHRS and CDR2 is YFSETQ. The length of the CDR3 is 16 residues. CDR3 sequence reads: CASSFSPGGGGDEQYF. As DNA, the CDR3 is TGCGCCAGCAGCTTCTCGCCGGGCGGCGGGGGGGACGAGCAGTACTTC.

The chain links TRBV7-3 to TRBJ2-4, with D perhaps matching TRBD1 (6 bases). V was pared by 6 bases and J by 7 bases, with 13 bases between. The CDR3 is made up of 13 amino acids. The V gene's germline CDR1 is SGHTA and CDR2 FQGTGA. DNA for the CDR3: TGTGCCAGCAGTCAGGTTGGGGGCAACATTCAGTACTTC. Amino acid sequence: CASSQVGGNIQYF.

The chain couples TRBV5-4 to TRBJ2-2, with 9 nucleotides matching TRBD1. In germline, CDR1 is SGHNT, CDR2 YYREEE (reference sequence). The CDR3 consists of 15 residues. Germline trimming cut 5 bases from V and 5 bases from J; bases unmatched to any gene: 7. CDR3 sequence: CASRRGQGGTGELFF. Written as DNA, the CDR3 is TGTGCCAGCAGACGGGGACAGGGTGGGACCGGGGAGCTGTTTTTT.

V usage is TRBV2 and J usage is TRBJ1-2; a weak D match, TRBD1 (5 bases). Trimming cost V 6 bases and J 13 bases, with 21 bases left between them. From germline, CDR1 is SNHLY and CDR2 FYNNEI. The CDR3 consists of 13 residues. CDR3 sequence: CASRSPVWGDPTF. In DNA form, the CDR3 reads TGTGCCAGCAGGAGCCCGGTGTGGGGGGACCCCACCTTC.

This clone has more than one count but fewer than ten. This chain uses TRBV15 with TRBJ2-1, with no clear D. The ends were cut back, 3 bases at V and 15 bases at J, with 15 bases in the middle. Per the germline V gene, CDR1 is LNHNV and CDR2 is YYDKDF (reference sequence). The CDR3 runs 12 residues. CDR3 DNA sequence: TGTGCCACCAGCAGGCCTCCCGGCCCCGGGTTCTTC. Translation: CATSRPPGPGFF.

The chain joins TRBV5-1 to TRBJ2-7; 10 bases map to TRBD2. The CDR3 is 14 residues long. Germline values: CDR1 SGHRS, CDR2 YFSETQ. V lost 6 bases and J lost 7; bases outside the gene matches: 10. CDR3 nucleotide sequence: TGCGCCAGCACCGCTCTAGCGGGAGTAAGAGAGCAGTACTTC. Translation: CASTALAGVREQYF.

CDR3 in amino acids: CAWSASTSADTQYF. The CDR3 coding sequence is TGTGCCTGGAGCGCTTCAACTAGCGCCGATACGCAGTATTTT. V gene TRBV30 combines with J gene TRBJ2-3, with 7 bases identical to TRBD2. Germline V CDR1 and CDR2: GTSNPN, SVGIG (reference sequence). The CDR3 has 14 residues. V was pared by 3 bases and J by 6 bases, with 9 bases of the junction left unmatched.

This rearrangement joins TRBV5-1 to TRBJ2-1, with 9 bases matching TRBD1. Germline V gene lookup returns CDR1 SGHRS and CDR2 YFSETQ. There are 15 residues in the CDR3. Germline trimming cut 3 bases from V and 5 bases from J; bases unmatched to any gene: 6. The CDR3 region has the DNA TGCGCCAGCAGCTATACCGGGACAGGGCACAATGAGCAGTTCTTC. Translating gives CASSYTGTGHNEQFF.

The gene calls are TRBV7-6 and TRBJ2-2, with D possibly TRBD1 on 5 matching bases. The CDR3 is 12 residues long. The ends were cut back, 2 bases at V and 7 bases at J, with 5 bases in the middle. Germline lookup yields CDR1 SGHVS and CDR2 FNYEAQ. CDR3 protein: CASSLRGGELFF. The CDR3 DNA reads as TGTGCCAGCAGCTTAAGGGGCGGGGAGCTGTTTTTT. The full variable domain, rest sourced from reference TRBV7-6 and TRBJ2-2, is GAGVSQSPRYKVTKRGQDVALRCDPISGHVSLYWYRQALGQGPEFLTYFNYEAQQDKSGLPNDRFSAERPEGSISTLTIQRTEQRDSAMYRCASSLRGGELFFGEGSRLTVL.